Here is one TCR beta chain with its context. These data originate in a study of shared clonotypes between healthy human individuals. The wider study: The cohort had a couple of women and a few men, ages 18 to 49.

For unsorted samples, genomic DNA was extracted from roughly 100 million PBMCs. Researchers divided each subset's genomic DNA evenly across several immunoSEQ plates. Original processing methods: Filtering differed, since immunoSEQ gave only junction sequences and no quality scores. Produced via immunoSEQ multiplex PCR; TCRdb's table is partial and in-frame only. The DNA was the basis for D and trimming; V, J and clone size are from that table. The table has about 470,000 clones, roughly three quarters seen once. The clonotype originates from a woman between 35 and 50 years old in good health. Some clones in this sample may be carry-over from other donors' samples. The sample taken for sequencing was PBMCs.

CDR3 protein: CASSQQGADPNEQYF. CDR3 DNA sequence: TGTGCCAGCAGCCAACAGGGGGCCGACCCGAACGAGCAGTACTTC. The rearrangement joins TRBV7-9 to TRBJ2-7; 9 nucleotides line up with TRBD1. Germline CDR1 is SEHNR and CDR2 is FQNEAQ (reference sequence). This CDR3 spans 15 amino acids. Trimming at V came to 5 bases and at J to 5 bases, leaving 10 bases not matched to a gene.